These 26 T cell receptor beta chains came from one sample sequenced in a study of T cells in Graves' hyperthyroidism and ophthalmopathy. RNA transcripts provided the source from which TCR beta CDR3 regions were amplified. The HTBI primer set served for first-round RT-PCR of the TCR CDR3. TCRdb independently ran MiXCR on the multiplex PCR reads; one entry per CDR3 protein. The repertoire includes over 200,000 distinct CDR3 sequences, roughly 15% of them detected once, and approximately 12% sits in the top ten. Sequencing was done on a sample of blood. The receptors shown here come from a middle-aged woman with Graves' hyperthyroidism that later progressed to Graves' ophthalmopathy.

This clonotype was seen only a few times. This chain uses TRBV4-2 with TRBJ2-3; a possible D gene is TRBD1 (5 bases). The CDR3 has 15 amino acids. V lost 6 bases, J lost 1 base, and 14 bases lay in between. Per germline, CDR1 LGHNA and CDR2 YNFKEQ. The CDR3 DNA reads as TGTGCCAGCAGGCCAGGGAAAGGGGGCACAGATACGCAGTATTTT. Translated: CASRPGKGGTDTQYF.

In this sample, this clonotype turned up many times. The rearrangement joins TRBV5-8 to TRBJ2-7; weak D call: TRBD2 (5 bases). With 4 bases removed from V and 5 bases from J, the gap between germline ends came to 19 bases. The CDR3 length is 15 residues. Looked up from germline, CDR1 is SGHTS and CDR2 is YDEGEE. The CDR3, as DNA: TGTGCCAGCAGCATTTCGCGGGTCGGAGCGCACGAGCAGTACTTC. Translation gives CASSISRVGAHEQYF.

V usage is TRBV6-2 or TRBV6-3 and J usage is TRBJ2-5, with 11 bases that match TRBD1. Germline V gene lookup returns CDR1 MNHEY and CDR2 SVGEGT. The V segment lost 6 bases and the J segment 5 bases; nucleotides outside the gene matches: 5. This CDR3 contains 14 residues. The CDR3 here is CASRRDRGGETQYF. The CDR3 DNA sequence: TGTGCCAGCAGACGGGACAGGGGGGGGGAGACCCAGTACTTC.

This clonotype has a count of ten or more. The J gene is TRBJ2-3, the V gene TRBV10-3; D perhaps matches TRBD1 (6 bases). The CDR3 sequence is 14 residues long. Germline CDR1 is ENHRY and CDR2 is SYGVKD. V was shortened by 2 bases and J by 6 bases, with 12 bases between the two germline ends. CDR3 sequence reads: CAISEPRTVDTQYF. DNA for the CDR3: TGTGCCATCAGTGAGCCCCGGACAGTCGATACGCAGTATTTT.

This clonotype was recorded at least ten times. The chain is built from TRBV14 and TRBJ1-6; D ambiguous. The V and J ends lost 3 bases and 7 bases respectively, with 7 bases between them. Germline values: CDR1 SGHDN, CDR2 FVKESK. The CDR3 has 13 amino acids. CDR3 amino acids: CASSQIFNSPLHF. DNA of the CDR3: TGTGCCAGCAGCCAGATCTTCAATTCACCCCTCCACTTT.

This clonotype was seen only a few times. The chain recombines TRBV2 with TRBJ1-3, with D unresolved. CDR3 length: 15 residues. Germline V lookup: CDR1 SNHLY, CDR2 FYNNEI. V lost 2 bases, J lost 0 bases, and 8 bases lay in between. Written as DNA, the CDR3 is TGTGCCAGCAGTGAACTGGGGAACTCTGGAAACACCATATATTTT. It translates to CASSELGNSGNTIYF.

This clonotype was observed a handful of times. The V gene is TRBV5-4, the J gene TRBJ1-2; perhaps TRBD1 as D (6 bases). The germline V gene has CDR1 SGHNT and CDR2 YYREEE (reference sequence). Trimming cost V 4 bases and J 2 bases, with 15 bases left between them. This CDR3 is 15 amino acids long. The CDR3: CASSAGQRGNYGYTF. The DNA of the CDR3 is TGTGCCAGCAGCGCCGGACAGCGCGGCAACTATGGCTACACCTTC.

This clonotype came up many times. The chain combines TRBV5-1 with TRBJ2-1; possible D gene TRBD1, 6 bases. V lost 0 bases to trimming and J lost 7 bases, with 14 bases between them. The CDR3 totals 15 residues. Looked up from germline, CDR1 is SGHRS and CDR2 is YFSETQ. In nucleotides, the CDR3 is TGCGCCAGCAGCTTGGTATCCCAGGGGAGTAATGAGCAGTTCTTC. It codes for CASSLVSQGSNEQFF.

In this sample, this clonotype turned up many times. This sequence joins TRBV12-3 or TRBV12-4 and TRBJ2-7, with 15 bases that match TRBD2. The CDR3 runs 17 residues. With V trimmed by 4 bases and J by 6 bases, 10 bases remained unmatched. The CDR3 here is CASSSHPGLAGGREQYF. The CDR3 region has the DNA TGTGCCAGCAGTTCCCACCCCGGACTAGCGGGAGGGCGCGAGCAGTACTTC.

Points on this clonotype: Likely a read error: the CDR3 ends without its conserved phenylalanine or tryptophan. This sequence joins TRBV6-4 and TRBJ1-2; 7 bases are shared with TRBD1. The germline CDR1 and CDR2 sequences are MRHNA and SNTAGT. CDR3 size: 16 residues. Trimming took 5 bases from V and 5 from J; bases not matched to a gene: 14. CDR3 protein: CASSYLRQGLRYGYTL. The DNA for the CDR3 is TGTGCCAGCAGTTACTTACGACAGGGCCTTAGATATGGCTACACCCTC.

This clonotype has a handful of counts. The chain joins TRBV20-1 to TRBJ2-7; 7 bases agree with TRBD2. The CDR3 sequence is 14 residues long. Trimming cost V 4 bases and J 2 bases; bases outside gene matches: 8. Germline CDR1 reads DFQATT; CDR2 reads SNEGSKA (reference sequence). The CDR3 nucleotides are TGCAGTGCTACACAACCGGGACTAACCTACGAGCAGTACTTC. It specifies CSATQPGLTYEQYF.

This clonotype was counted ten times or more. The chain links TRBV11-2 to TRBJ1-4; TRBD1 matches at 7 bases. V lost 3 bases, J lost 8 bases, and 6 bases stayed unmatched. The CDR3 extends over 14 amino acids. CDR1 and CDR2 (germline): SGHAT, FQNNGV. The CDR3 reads CASSFRQGGEKLFF. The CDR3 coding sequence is TGTGCCAGCAGCTTTAGACAGGGCGGCGAAAAACTGTTTTTT.

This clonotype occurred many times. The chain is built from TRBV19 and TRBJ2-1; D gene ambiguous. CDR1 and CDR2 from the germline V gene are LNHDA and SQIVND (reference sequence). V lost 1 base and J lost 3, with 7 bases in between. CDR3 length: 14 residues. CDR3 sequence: CASSIVESYNEQFF. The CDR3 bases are TGTGCCAGTAGTATAGTCGAGAGCTACAATGAGCAGTTCTTC.

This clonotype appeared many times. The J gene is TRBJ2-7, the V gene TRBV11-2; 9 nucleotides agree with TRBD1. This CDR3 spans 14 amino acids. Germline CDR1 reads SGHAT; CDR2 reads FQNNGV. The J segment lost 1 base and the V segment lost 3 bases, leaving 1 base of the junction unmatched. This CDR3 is CASSFGQGSYEQYF. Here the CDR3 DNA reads TGTGCCAGCAGCTTTGGACAGGGGTCCTACGAGCAGTACTTC.

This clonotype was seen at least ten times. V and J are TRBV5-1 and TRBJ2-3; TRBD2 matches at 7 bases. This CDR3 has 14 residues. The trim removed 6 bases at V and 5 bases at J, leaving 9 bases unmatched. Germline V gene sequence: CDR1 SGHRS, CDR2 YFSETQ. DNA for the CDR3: TGCGCCAGCAACTCCGGGAGGATGAAAGATACGCAGTATTTT. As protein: CASNSGRMKDTQYF.

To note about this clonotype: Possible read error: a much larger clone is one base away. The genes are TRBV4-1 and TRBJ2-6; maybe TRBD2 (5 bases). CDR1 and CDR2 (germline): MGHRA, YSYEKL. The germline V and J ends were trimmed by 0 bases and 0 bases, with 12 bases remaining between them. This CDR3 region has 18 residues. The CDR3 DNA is TGCGCCAGCAGCCAAGACCCACTAGACGACTCTGGGGCCAACGTCCTGACTTTC. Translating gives CASSQDPLDDSGANVLTF.

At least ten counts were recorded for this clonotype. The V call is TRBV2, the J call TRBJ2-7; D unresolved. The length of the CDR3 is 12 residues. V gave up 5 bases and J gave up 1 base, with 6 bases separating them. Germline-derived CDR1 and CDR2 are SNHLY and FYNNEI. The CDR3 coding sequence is TGTGCCAGCAGTCAGACTTCCTACGAGCAGTACTTC. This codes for CASSQTSYEQYF.

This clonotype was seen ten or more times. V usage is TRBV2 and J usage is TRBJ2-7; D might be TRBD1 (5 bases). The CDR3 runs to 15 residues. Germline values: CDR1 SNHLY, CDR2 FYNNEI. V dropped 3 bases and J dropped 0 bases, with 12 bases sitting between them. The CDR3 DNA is TGTGCCAGCAGTGAGGCAGGGATTACCTCCTACGAGCAGTACTTC. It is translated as CASSEAGITSYEQYF.

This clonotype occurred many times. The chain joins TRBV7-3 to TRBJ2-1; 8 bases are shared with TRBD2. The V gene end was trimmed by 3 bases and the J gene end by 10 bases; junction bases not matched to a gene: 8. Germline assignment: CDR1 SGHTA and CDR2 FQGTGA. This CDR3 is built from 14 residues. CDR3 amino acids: CASSLMGSSGEQFF. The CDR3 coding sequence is TGTGCCAGCAGCTTGATGGGATCTAGCGGGGAGCAGTTCTTC. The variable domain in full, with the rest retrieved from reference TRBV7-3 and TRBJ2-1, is GAGVSQTPSNKVTEKGKYVELRCDPISGHTALYWYRQSLGQGPEFLIYFQGTGAADDSGLPNDRFFAVRPEGSVSTLKIQRTERGDSAVYLCASSLMGSSGEQFFGPGTRLTVL.

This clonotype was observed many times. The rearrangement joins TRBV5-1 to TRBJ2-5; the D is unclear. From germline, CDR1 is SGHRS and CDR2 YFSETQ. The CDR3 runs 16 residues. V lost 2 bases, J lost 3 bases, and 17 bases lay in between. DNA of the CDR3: TGCGCCAGCAGCTTCGGTCTTAGTGGGCAGAAAGAGACCCAGTACTTC. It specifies CASSFGLSGQKETQYF.

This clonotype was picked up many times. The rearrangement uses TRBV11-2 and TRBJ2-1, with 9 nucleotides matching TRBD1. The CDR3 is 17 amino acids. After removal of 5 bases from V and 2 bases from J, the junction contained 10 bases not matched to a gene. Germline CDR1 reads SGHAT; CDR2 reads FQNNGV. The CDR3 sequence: CASSHHAGTGTYNEQFF. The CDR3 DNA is TGTGCCAGCAGCCATCATGCCGGGACAGGGACCTACAATGAGCAGTTCTTC.

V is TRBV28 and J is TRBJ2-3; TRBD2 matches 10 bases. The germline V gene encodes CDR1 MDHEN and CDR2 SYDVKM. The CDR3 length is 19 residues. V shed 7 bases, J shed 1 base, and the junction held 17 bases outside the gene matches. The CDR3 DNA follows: TGTGCCAGCACCCCCGCTAGCGGGAGCCCTAGGGGGGGCACAGATACGCAGTATTTT. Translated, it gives CASTPASGSPRGGTDTQYF.

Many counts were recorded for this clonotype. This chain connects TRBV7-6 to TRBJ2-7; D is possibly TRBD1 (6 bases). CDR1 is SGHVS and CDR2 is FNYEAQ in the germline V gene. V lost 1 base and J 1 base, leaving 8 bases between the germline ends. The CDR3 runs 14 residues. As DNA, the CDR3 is TGTGCCAGCAGCTTAGGGGACACTTCCTACGAGCAGTACTTC. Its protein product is CASSLGDTSYEQYF.

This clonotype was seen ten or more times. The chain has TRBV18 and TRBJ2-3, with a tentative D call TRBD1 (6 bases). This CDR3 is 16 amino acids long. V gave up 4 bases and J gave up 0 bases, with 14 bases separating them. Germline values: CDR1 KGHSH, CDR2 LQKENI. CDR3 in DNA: TGTGCCAGCTCACGAGGGACACTAGTAAGCACAGATACGCAGTATTTT. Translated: CASSRGTLVSTDTQYF.

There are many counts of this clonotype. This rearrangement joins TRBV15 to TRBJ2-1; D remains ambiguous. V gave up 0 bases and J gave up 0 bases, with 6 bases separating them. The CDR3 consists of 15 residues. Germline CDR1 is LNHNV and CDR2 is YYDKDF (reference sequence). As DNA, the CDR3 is TGTGCCACCAGCAGAGATGGCTTCTCCTACAATGAGCAGTTCTTC. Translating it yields CATSRDGFSYNEQFF.

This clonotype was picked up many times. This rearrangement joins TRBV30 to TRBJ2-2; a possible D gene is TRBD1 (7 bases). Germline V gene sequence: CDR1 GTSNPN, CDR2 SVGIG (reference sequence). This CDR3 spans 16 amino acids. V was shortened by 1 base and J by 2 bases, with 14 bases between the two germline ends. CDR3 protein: CAWSGRGLLNTGELFF. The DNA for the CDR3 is TGTGCCTGGAGTGGGAGGGGGCTCTTAAACACCGGGGAGCTGTTTTTT.